This T cell receptor (beta chain) stems from a study of immune characterization of retroperitoneal liposarcoma. TCRdb re-analysed the PCR reads in MiXCR, keeping a single row per CDR3 protein. In the table there are roughly 9,800 distinct CDR3 sequences, 37% of which are singletons. This CDR3 is built from 13 residues. Germline V CDR1 and CDR2: SGHAT, FQNNGV. With 0 bases removed from V and 7 bases from J, the gap between germline ends came to 10 bases. The material sequenced was tumor tissue. This clonotype was sampled from a female donor with retroperitoneal liposarcoma. J is TRBJ2-7 and V is TRBV11-2, with D possibly TRBD2 on 5 matching bases. The CDR3 protein is CASSLDRTREQYF. CDR3 in DNA: TGTGCCAGCAGCTTAGATCGGACTCGTGAGCAGTACTTC.